This T cell receptor (beta chain) was documented in a study of blood T cell repertoires in COVID-19 (dated by TCRdb to between 2020 and 2021). In terms of the full investigation: Collaborator samples came from the United States, Italy and Spain and covered acute and convalescent phases of COVID-19. Subjects who had been exposed to COVID-19, were actively infected with it, or had recovered from it provided the deeply sampled blood TCRbeta repertoires that made up the dataset. Sample metadata almost always included a de-identified subject ID, COVID-19 status, age in years and sex. HLA class I and class II types, where available, came from metadata supplied by the sample provider rather than from assay-based typing. The repertoires were made available in a free public database intended to serve as a resource for research on the immune response to SARS-CoV-2. Samples were obtained from the ongoing ImmuneRACE study (first 160 participants) and from approximately 1,200 subjects provided by 6 global collaborators. The material from the prospective study consisted of cDNA or gDNA derived from T cells, B-cell-depleted T cells, or PBMCs. General findings and caveats noted by the study authors: Clinical and demographic metadata were provided uncurated, with the amount varying by source and participant.

CDR3 length: 15 amino acids, cysteine to phenylalanine. CDR3 DNA is the only sequence kept; it has 45 bases, read in frame from the first base. The germline V gene (reference sequence) supplies CDR1 MNHEY and CDR2 SMNVEV. The junction carries 12 bases between V and J, which are trimmed by 3 bases and 3 bases respectively. TCRbeta CDR3 regions were amplified from genomic DNA using the immunoSEQ Assay, a bias-controlled multiplex PCR. As for how the authors treated the data: The number of nucleated cells in each sample was estimated from the amplification of reference gene primers within the assay. To quantify the absolute abundance of each unique TCRbeta CDR3 rearrangement, sequence reads were collapsed and filtered. For each sample, productive Simpson clonality was calculated by taking the square root of Simpson's diversity index across productive rearrangements. TCRdb re-hosts the immuneACCESS table, in-frame sequences only. Its copies lack some clones; in the studies checked, an unresolved V gene accounts for under half of them, and the cause for the rest is not known. V, J and clone size are taken as reported in that table, and D and trimming were inferred from the DNA itself. The sample table shows roughly 260,000 clones, and about 88% are seen once. The top ten clonotypes cover 2.1% of the sample.

Samples from volunteer blood donors who had recovered from COVID-19 were contributed by a second Seattle source. Collaborating institutions collected whole blood in K2EDTA tubes following their own protocols. For TCRbeta analysis, collaborator samples were shipped as frozen whole blood, as isolated PBMCs, or as DNA extracted from either sample type. To note about this clone: Its antigen is not yet known. Nothing much larger sits one base from this clone, and base qualities are not available.

The sequence was obtained from a woman in her forties who had recovered from COVID-19. Sequencing used peripheral blood. This receptor chain uses TRBV27 and TRBJ1-5, with no reliable assignment of the D segment. In nucleotides, the sequence is TGTGCCAGCAGTTTCGCCGGGGTCCCCAATCAGCCCCAGCATTTT. This gives the protein CASSFAGVPNQPQHF.